The present TCR beta chain was sequenced within a study of cytomegalovirus exposure and HLA in healthy donors. Overall study findings and caveats: Roughly 170 TCR beta chains were listed as cytomegalovirus-associated. Common viral pathogens seemed, in a later analysis, to connect with several of the most significant clusters. V- and J-gene trimming in TCR beta was tied to a missense DCLRE1C variant by an analysis performed later. According to reports, the classifier identified cytomegalovirus status with high specificity and sensitivity.

Germline assignment: CDR1 LNHNV and CDR2 YYDKDF (reference sequence). The CDR3 is made up of 14 amino acids. With 3 bases removed from V and 2 bases from J, the gap between germline ends came to 7 bases. The PCR was carried out with 60 Vbeta primers and 13 Jbeta primers. The method was immunoSEQ multiplex PCR; TCRdb's version includes in-frame clones alone and lacks a portion of them. Of approximately 210,000 clones in the sample, about four fifths were seen once. This clone was picked up one time. No antigen is known for it. The TCR sequence derives from a woman in her fifties or sixties in good health and CMV-seropositive. The specimen sequenced was PBMCs. The chain links TRBV15 to TRBJ2-2; a possible D gene is TRBD1 (6 bases). CDR3 sequence: CATSRDSNTGELFF. CDR3 sequence (DNA): TGTGCCACCAGCAGGGACAGTAACACCGGGGAGCTGTTTTTT.